This entry concerns a single TCR beta chain. Its target is unknown. The data were obtained in a study of shared clonotypes between healthy human individuals. Study results and caveats: Rarefaction analysis demonstrated incomplete sorted-subset sequencing notwithstanding large depth.

Trimming removed 3 bases at V and 1 base at J, with 10 bases between. Germline CDR1 is SEHNR and CDR2 is FQNEAQ (reference sequence). The CDR3 is made up of 15 amino acids. Only in-frame clones appear in the TCRdb table, and some are missing; sequencing was by immunoSEQ multiplex PCR. The data contain over a million clones, about 75% of them singletons. This chain joins TRBV7-9 and TRBJ2-1; no reliable D call. This TCR came from a man between 18 and 35 years old in good health. Sequenced: memory CD4+ T cells sorted from blood. Subset defined: CD45RA-negative fraction. CDR3 DNA sequence: TGTGCCAGCAGCTTGGGCCCCAGTTCCTACAATGAGCAGTTCTTC. This codes for CASSLGPSSYNEQFF.